Reported below is one TCR beta chain. As yet, its antigen is unknown. Built from TCR beta cDNA, the libraries had unique molecular identifiers in them. MiXCR, run by TCRdb on the PCR reads, gives a single entry per CDR3 protein. The table has hundreds of thousands of distinct CDR3 sequences, 55% to 60% seen once. Trimming left V 3 bases short and J 2 bases short, with 7 bases between. The CDR3 is 14 residues long. Looked up from germline, CDR1 is SGHTA and CDR2 is FQGNSA. The sample is drawn from a study of post-analysis software for immune sequencing data. Overall study: The disease courses covered relapsing-remitting, secondary progressive and progressive-relapsing multiple sclerosis.

The study, taken as a whole, reports: About five TRBV segments appeared more often in patients than in controls, and TRBV5-6, TRBV5-1 and TRBV20-1 were among these.

The specimen was blood. This rearrangement joins TRBV7-2 to TRBJ1-4; a possible D gene is TRBD1 (5 bases). The receptor was isolated from a girl aged 2 to 10 with multiple sclerosis. The CDR3 region is CASSFRVTNEKLFF. CDR3 in DNA: TGTGCCAGCAGCTTCAGGGTGACTAATGAAAAACTGTTTTTT.